The 31 T cell receptor beta chains presented below share a single source sample, sequenced in a study of technical replicates of blood from a handful of donors. The method was immunoSEQ multiplex PCR; TCRdb's version includes in-frame clones alone and lacks a portion of them. Among some 58,000 clones listed, 94% were seen once. The specimen was T cells isolated from PBMCs. These receptors all come from a human donor in good health.

The chain uses TRBV5-1 and TRBJ2-3; possible D gene TRBD2, 6 bases. The CDR3 runs 14 residues. Trimming pared 8 bases from V and 1 base from J, leaving 14 bases between. CDR1 is SGHRS and CDR2 is YFSETQ in the germline V gene. The CDR3 is CASSPPGGTDTQYF. CDR3 in DNA: TGCGCCAGTTCTCCACCGGGAGGCACAGATACGCAGTATTTT.

This sequence joins TRBV29-1 and TRBJ1-2, with D unresolved. The CDR3 consists of 12 residues. V was cut by 0 bases and J by 7 bases, with 9 bases left in between. The germline V gene encodes CDR1 SQVTM and CDR2 ANQGSEA. Here the CDR3 reads CSVEDSNGGYTF. CDR3 DNA sequence: TGCAGCGTTGAAGACAGTAATGGTGGCTACACCTTC.

The CDR3 bases are TGTGCCAGCAGCTGGACAGTCACCGGGGAGCTGTTTTTT. Its translation is CASSWTVTGELFF. The chain employs TRBV11-2 and TRBJ2-2; possible D gene TRBD1, 6 bases. The CDR3 spans 13 residues. The germline V gene encodes CDR1 SGHAT and CDR2 FQNNGV. Trimming left V 4 bases short and J 4 bases short, with 7 bases between.

The CDR3 reads CASSWAPPLGGYEQYF. The CDR3 coding sequence is TGTGCCAGCAGTTGGGCCCCACCATTGGGGGGATACGAGCAGTACTTC. V gene TRBV6-5 combines with J gene TRBJ2-7, with a possible D match to TRBD2 (6 bases). Germline loops: CDR1 MNHEY, CDR2 SVGAGI. Trimming stripped 4 bases from V and 4 bases from J, with 20 bases between. The CDR3 length is 16 residues.

This clone was observed a few times. CDR3 DNA: TGTGCCAGCAGTTCCATTAGCGGGATAGGTGCAGATACGCAGTATTTT. It specifies CASSSISGIGADTQYF. The chain has TRBV28 and TRBJ2-3, with 8 bases identical to TRBD2. This CDR3 spans 16 amino acids. Per the germline V gene, CDR1 is MDHEN and CDR2 is SYDVKM. The V and J ends lost 4 bases and 4 bases, in that order; junction bases with no gene match: 10.

V and J are TRBV10-3 and TRBJ2-7; weak D call: TRBD1 (5 bases). This CDR3 has 16 residues. The germline gives CDR1 ENHRY, CDR2 SYGVKD. V gave up 2 bases and J gave up 1 base, with 15 bases separating them. CDR3 loop: CAISEDLGELSYEQYF. CDR3 bases: TGTGCCATCAGTGAGGATCTAGGGGAACTTTCCTACGAGCAGTACTTC.

This clone was seen only once. The gene calls are TRBV9 and TRBJ1-2, with 8 bases matching TRBD1. Germline V gene lookup returns CDR1 SGDLS and CDR2 YYNGEE. This CDR3 region has 15 residues. V shed 0 bases, J shed 2 bases, and the junction held 3 bases outside the gene matches. The CDR3 spells CASSVATGANYGYTF. CDR3 DNA sequence: TGTGCCAGCAGCGTAGCGACAGGGGCGAACTATGGCTACACCTTC.

This rearrangement joins TRBV7-8 to TRBJ2-5; a possible D gene is TRBD1 (6 bases). Per germline, CDR1 SGHVS and CDR2 FQNEAQ. The CDR3 has 16 amino acids. The germline V and J ends were trimmed by 5 bases and 2 bases, with 18 bases remaining between them. The CDR3 bases are TGTGCCAGCAGCGCGCCGGAAAACAGGGTTCAAGAGACCCAGTACTTC. This sequence encodes CASSAPENRVQETQYF. Full variable domain (outside the CDR3, taken from reference TRBV7-8 and TRBJ2-5): GAGVSQSPRYKVAKRGQDVALRCDPISGHVSLFWYQQALGQGPEFLTYFQNEAQLDKSGLPSDRFFAERPEGSVSTLKIQRTQQEDSAVYLCASSAPENRVQETQYFGPGTRLLVL.

V is TRBV5-1 and J is TRBJ2-2, with 8 bases identical to TRBD2. CDR3 length: 15 amino acids. Looked up from germline, CDR1 is SGHRS and CDR2 is YFSETQ. Trimming at V came to 7 bases and at J to 2 bases, leaving 7 bases not matched to a gene. The CDR3 here is CASRRTSPNTGELFF. The CDR3 nucleotides are TGCGCCAGCCGACGGACTAGCCCTAACACCGGGGAGCTGTTTTTT.

J is TRBJ2-1 and V is TRBV13, with TRBD2 matching 13 bases. CDR1 PRHDT and CDR2 FYEKMQ come from the germline V gene (reference sequence). The CDR3 has 16 amino acids. J was trimmed by 0 bases and V by 6 bases; bases with no gene match: 2. The CDR3 sequence: CASRLAGGISYNEQFF. DNA for the CDR3: TGTGCCAGCAGACTAGCGGGGGGGATCTCCTACAATGAGCAGTTCTTC.

This clone has only one observation. V and J are TRBV20-1 and TRBJ2-5; the D is unclear. V was clipped by 5 bases and J by 5 bases, with 6 bases between them. CDR1 is DFQATT and CDR2 is SNEGSKA in the germline V gene (reference sequence). The length of the CDR3 is 10 residues. DNA for the CDR3: TGCAGTGCTGGCTGGGAGACCCAGTACTTC. It specifies CSAGWETQYF.

The chain combines TRBV18 with TRBJ1-2, with 7 bases matching TRBD1. CDR1 is KGHSH and CDR2 is LQKENI in the germline V gene. V was clipped by 6 bases and J by 2 bases; unmatched bases: 15. The CDR3 sequence is 17 residues long. The CDR3 here is CASSPTIGEGQNYGYTF. The CDR3 DNA follows: TGTGCCAGCTCGCCTACCATCGGAGAGGGACAGAACTATGGCTACACCTTC.

The rearrangement uses TRBV28 and TRBJ2-7; TRBD2 might be the D (5 bases). V gave up 6 bases and J gave up 4 bases, with 13 bases separating them. The CDR3 runs 13 residues. Looked up from germline, CDR1 is MDHEN and CDR2 is SYDVKM. The CDR3 protein is CASRPGIGYEQYF. The CDR3 DNA follows: TGTGCCAGCAGACCGGGAATCGGATACGAGCAGTACTTC.

The chain couples TRBV29-1 to TRBJ1-2; possible D gene TRBD1, 6 bases. CDR3 length: 14 amino acids. CDR1 and CDR2 from the germline V gene are SQVTM and ANQGSEA. V lost 2 bases to trimming and J lost 4 bases, with 14 bases between them. CDR3 DNA: TGCAGCGTTGAAAAACAGGGTTCGGGCTATGGCTACACCTTC. As protein: CSVEKQGSGYGYTF.

The chain couples TRBV6-5 to TRBJ2-1; 8 bases agree with TRBD1. The trim removed 5 bases at V and 8 bases at J, leaving 8 bases unmatched. The CDR3 has 14 amino acids. The V gene's germline CDR1 is MNHEY and CDR2 SVGAGI. The CDR3 loop reads CASSRTGKIDEQFF. The CDR3 DNA follows: TGTGCCAGCAGTCGGACAGGGAAGATCGATGAGCAGTTCTTC.

This clone was observed a few times. This chain joins TRBV9 and TRBJ1-1; unclear D gene. This CDR3 comprises 15 residues. Germline V gene sequence: CDR1 SGDLS, CDR2 YYNGEE. The V end lost 3 bases, the J end lost 5 bases, and 17 bases lay between the germline ends. CDR3 nucleotide sequence: TGTGCCAGCAGCGGATATAGTCTATCGAGGACTGAAGCTTTCTTT. It translates to CASSGYSLSRTEAFF. The variable domain in full, with the rest retrieved from reference TRBV9 and TRBJ1-1, is DSGVTQTPKHLITATGQRVTLRCSPRSGDLSVYWYQQSLDQGLQFLIQYYNGEERAKGNILERFSAQQFPDLHSELNLSSLELGDSALYFCASSGYSLSRTEAFFGQGTRLTVV.

This clone was recorded a few times. This chain links TRBV9 with TRBJ1-3; 7 bases agree with TRBD1. The germline V gene has CDR1 SGDLS and CDR2 YYNGEE. The CDR3 is 14 residues long. The V gene end was trimmed by 2 bases and the J gene end by 3 bases; junction bases not matched to a gene: 2. CDR3 residues: CASSVRDSGNTIYF. CDR3 DNA: TGTGCCAGCAGCGTCCGGGACAGTGGAAACACCATATATTTT.

The J gene is TRBJ2-7, the V gene TRBV6-6; TRBD2 agrees at 11 bases. This CDR3 is 12 amino acids long. The V and J ends lost 10 bases and 4 bases, in that order; junction bases with no gene match: 3. Germline CDR1 MNHNY, CDR2 SVGAGI (reference sequence). The chain's CDR3 is CATGTSGYEQYF. In DNA, the CDR3 is TGTGCCACCGGGACTAGCGGATACGAGCAGTACTTC.

The chain combines TRBV5-1 with TRBJ1-1; 8 bases line up with TRBD1. Germline V gene data show CDR1 as SGHRS and CDR2 as YFSETQ. With 3 bases clipped from V and 9 bases from J, the junction kept 13 bases outside the gene matches. The CDR3 runs to 15 residues. CDR3 amino acids: CASSSVQGERGKAFF. The DNA of the CDR3 is TGCGCCAGCAGCTCGGTACAGGGGGAAAGGGGAAAAGCTTTCTTT. Complete variable domain (other parts from reference TRBV5-1 and TRBJ1-1): KAGVTQTPRYLIKTRGQQVTLSCSPISGHRSVSWYQQTPGQGLQFLFEYFSETQRNKGNFPGRFSGRQFSNSRSEMNVSTLELGDSALYLCASSSVQGERGKAFFGQGTRLTVV.

This clone appeared once. The sample carries other DNA sequences with the same CDR3. The chain employs TRBV6-5 and TRBJ1-2; D perhaps matches TRBD1 (5 bases). The V and J ends lost 4 bases and 4 bases respectively, with 10 bases between them. The germline V gene has CDR1 MNHEY and CDR2 SVGAGI. The CDR3 is 13 amino acids. The CDR3 loop is CASSSQGTYGYTF. In DNA form, the CDR3 reads TGTGCCAGCAGTTCGCAGGGTACCTATGGCTACACCTTC.

The chain carries TRBV11-2 and TRBJ2-5; D possibly corresponds to TRBD2 (5 bases). With 5 bases removed from V and 2 bases from J, the gap between germline ends came to 12 bases. Germline V gene lookup returns CDR1 SGHAT and CDR2 FQNNGV. CDR3 size: 14 residues. The CDR3 nucleotides read TGTGCCAGCAGCCCCCCGGGATTGCAAGAGACCCAGTACTTC. This sequence encodes CASSPPGLQETQYF.

This chain uses TRBV7-9 with TRBJ2-1; TRBD2 matches 9 bases. V dropped 3 bases and J dropped 4; count of bases not matched to a gene: 10. Germline CDR1 and CDR2: SEHNR and FQNEAQ (reference sequence). CDR3 length: 17 residues. The CDR3 reads CASSFPLGGRDYNEQFF. In nucleotides, the CDR3 is TGTGCCAGCAGCTTTCCTTTGGGCGGGAGGGATTACAATGAGCAGTTCTTC.

CDR3 in amino acids: CASSVGGLGGEFFGYTF. In DNA form, the CDR3 reads TGTGCCAGCAGCGTAGGAGGTCTAGGGGGCGAATTTTTTGGCTACACCTTC. The J gene is TRBJ1-2, the V gene TRBV9; TRBD1 agrees at 7 bases. The germline V gene has CDR1 SGDLS and CDR2 YYNGEE. The trim removed 0 bases at V and 7 bases at J, leaving 15 bases unmatched. The CDR3 totals 17 residues. The full variable domain, with the rest looked up from reference TRBV9 and TRBJ1-2, is DSGVTQTPKHLITATGQRVTLRCSPRSGDLSVYWYQQSLDQGLQFLIQYYNGEERAKGNILERFSAQQFPDLHSELNLSSLELGDSALYFCASSVGGLGGEFFGYTFGSGTRLTVV.

The chain recombines TRBV5-4 with TRBJ2-1; 9 bases match TRBD2. CDR3 length: 20 amino acids. V dropped 1 base and J dropped 0; count of bases not matched to a gene: 14. Germline CDR1 is SGHNT and CDR2 is YYREEE (reference sequence). DNA for the CDR3: TGTGCCAGCAGCTTGCTGGTGATGGGACTAGCTACCCGCTCCTACAATGAGCAGTTCTTC. Translating gives CASSLLVMGLATRSYNEQFF. The variable domain in full, with the rest retrieved from reference TRBV5-4 and TRBJ2-1, is ETGVTQSPTHLIKTRGQQVTLRCSSQSGHNTVSWYQQALGQGPQFIFQYYREEENGRGNFPPRFSGLQFPNYSSELNVNALELDDSALYLCASSLLVMGLATRSYNEQFFGPGTRLTVL.

The chain couples TRBV28 to TRBJ1-4; 10 bases agree with TRBD1. The V segment lost 8 bases and the J segment 8 bases; nucleotides outside the gene matches: 5. The CDR3 has 13 residues. Germline V CDR1 and CDR2: MDHEN, SYDVKM. CDR3 bases: TGTGCCAGCGGGGACAGGGGAGAAGAAAAACTGTTTTTT. This gives the protein CASGDRGEEKLFF.

The chain carries TRBV7-3 and TRBJ2-7; 8 bases align to TRBD2. CDR1 is SGHTA, CDR2 FQGTGA, per germline. The CDR3 consists of 15 residues. V was pared by 5 bases and J by 3 bases, with 9 bases of the junction left unmatched. CDR3 residues: CASSLRGGPSYEQYF. The CDR3 DNA is TGTGCCAGCAGCCTCCGGGGGGGTCCCAGCTACGAGCAGTACTTC.

The CDR3 DNA sequence: TGTGCCAGCTCACGCGGGGACAGACTTGAAGCTTTCTTT. This encodes CASSRGDRLEAFF. The chain is built from TRBV18 and TRBJ1-1; TRBD1 agrees at 7 bases. Germline assignment: CDR1 KGHSH and CDR2 LQKENI. V trimming: 4 bases; J trimming: 7 bases; junction bases outside the gene matches: 6. The CDR3 loop spans 13 amino acids.

The V call is TRBV5-6, the J call TRBJ1-4, with D possibly TRBD1 on 6 matching bases. Germline V gene lookup returns CDR1 SGHDT and CDR2 YYEEEE. Trimming removed 0 bases at V and 6 bases at J, with 18 bases between. The CDR3 contains 17 residues. CDR3 coding DNA: TGTGCCAGCAGCTTGGCCTCGAGGGGGAGAGAGTATGAAAAACTGTTTTTT. As protein: CASSLASRGREYEKLFF.

The chain carries TRBV11-2 and TRBJ2-7; D unresolved. The CDR3 totals 14 residues. CDR1 and CDR2 (germline): SGHAT, FQNNGV. V gave up 7 bases and J gave up 1 base, with 14 bases separating them. In DNA, the CDR3 is TGTGCCAGCACAAAATCCTTCACATCCTACGAGCAGTACTTC. Encoded protein: CASTKSFTSYEQYF.

The V and J genes are TRBV18 and TRBJ2-5; 8 positions match TRBD2. V was clipped by 2 bases and J by 5 bases; unmatched bases: 7. The CDR3 has 15 residues. Per the germline V gene, CDR1 is KGHSH and CDR2 is LQKENI. The CDR3 DNA is TGTGCCAGCTCACCAAACTGGGGACTAGATGAGACCCAGTACTTC. Its translation: CASSPNWGLDETQYF.

The chain combines TRBV13 with TRBJ2-7, with a weak D call TRBD2 (6 bases). This CDR3 region has 16 residues. Germline V gives CDR1 PRHDT, CDR2 FYEKMQ (reference sequence). The V gene lost 2 bases and the J gene lost 2 bases, with 16 bases spanning the gap. The CDR3 region has the DNA TGTGCCAGCAGCTTAATGGAGGGACTGAGCACCTACGAGCAGTACTTC. Its translation is CASSLMEGLSTYEQYF.